Below are 21 T cell receptor beta chains sequenced from a single sample in a study of vaccination effects on CD4 cells after COVID-19. Their antigen targets remain unknown. Clones were read by immunoSEQ multiplex PCR, and TCRdb kept only the in-frame ones, dropping some. The table shows 20,000 to 25,000 clones, with around 62% occurring only once. Viral peptide pool expansion of antigen-specific CD4+ T cells preceded sequencing in the ViraFEST assay. CD4+ T cells were isolated after about eleven days of culture. According to the study, vaccine recipients showed no prior SARS-CoV-2 infection and negative nucleocapsid antibodies. The source was CD4+ T cells from PBMCs cultured with HCoV-NL63 spike peptides, collected before COVID-19 vaccination. Receptors were obtained from a human donor who received a COVID-19 vaccine.

The V gene is TRBV10-3, the J gene TRBJ1-2; D call uncertain. In germline, CDR1 is ENHRY, CDR2 SYGVKD. This CDR3 has 13 amino acids. V lost 3 bases and J 6 bases, leaving 11 bases between the germline ends. This CDR3 reads CAISDGPGHGYTF. CDR3 in DNA: TGTGCCATCAGTGACGGTCCCGGCCATGGCTACACCTTC.

This chain joins TRBV30 and TRBJ1-2; weak D call: TRBD1 (5 bases). Trimming shortened V by 4 bases and J by 4 bases, and 10 bases separated the two germline ends. This CDR3 spans 12 amino acids. CDR1 GTSNPN and CDR2 SVGIG come from the germline V gene (reference sequence). The CDR3 here is CAWTPQGYGYTF. As DNA, the CDR3 is TGTGCCTGGACACCTCAGGGCTATGGCTACACCTTC.

The V call is TRBV2, the J call TRBJ1-1; 8 positions match TRBD1. Germline CDR1 is SNHLY and CDR2 is FYNNEI. Trimming at V came to 5 bases and at J to 5 bases, leaving 13 bases not matched to a gene. This CDR3 contains 16 residues. CDR3 coding DNA: TGTGCCAGCAGTCGCAGGGAACAGGGGGGAGGAACTGAAGCTTTCTTT. Translated: CASSRREQGGGTEAFF.

This sequence joins TRBV29-1 and TRBJ2-4; TRBD1 matches at 8 bases. Per the germline V gene, CDR1 is SQVTM and CDR2 is ANQGSEA. Germline trimming cut 4 bases from V and 0 bases from J; bases unmatched to any gene: 2. The CDR3 is 14 residues long. CDR3 loop: CSVGDRLAKNIQYF. The CDR3 DNA follows: TGCAGCGTTGGGGACAGGCTAGCCAAAAACATTCAGTACTTC.

Turning to this clone: One junction end disagrees with the germline gene, perhaps due to a read error. The rearrangement links TRBV5-5 to TRBJ2-3; TRBD2 might be the D (7 bases). This CDR3 has 18 amino acids. CDR1 and CDR2 from the germline V gene are SGHKS and YYEKEE (reference sequence). In DNA, the CDR3 is TGTGCCAGCAGGTTGGGGACGGGGGGCGGGGTTAGCACAGATACGCAGTATTTT. Protein sequence: CASRLGTGGGVSTDTQYF.

The chain employs TRBV10-2 and TRBJ1-2; 9 bases fit TRBD1. Germline-derived CDR1 and CDR2 are WSHSY and SAAADI. There are 15 residues in the CDR3. The V segment lost 3 bases and the J segment 5 bases; nucleotides outside the gene matches: 7. The CDR3 DNA reads as TGCGCCAGCAGTGATGTCCGGGACAGGGTTTATGGCTACACCTTC. Protein product: CASSDVRDRVYGYTF.

The table lists this clone with a few counts. V is TRBV5-1 and J is TRBJ2-2; D may be TRBD2 (7 bases). Germline V lookup: CDR1 SGHRS, CDR2 YFSETQ. V was clipped by 1 base and J by 1 base, with 14 bases between them. The CDR3 has 17 amino acids. This chain's CDR3 is CASSLRGGGLNTGELFF. The DNA of the CDR3 is TGCGCCAGCAGCTTGCGGGGCGGGGGCCTGAACACCGGGGAGCTGTTTTTT.

The J gene is TRBJ2-7, the V gene TRBV5-1; 7 positions match TRBD1. With 3 bases clipped from V and 3 bases from J, the junction kept 6 bases outside the gene matches. From germline, CDR1 is SGHRS and CDR2 YFSETQ. The CDR3 runs 14 residues. This chain's CDR3 is CASSSSGQNYEQYF. The CDR3 DNA is TGCGCCAGCAGCTCATCGGGACAGAACTACGAGCAGTACTTC.

This sequence joins TRBV6-5 and TRBJ2-7, with 7 nucleotides matching TRBD1. Germline V gives CDR1 MNHEY, CDR2 SVGAGI. This CDR3 region has 14 residues. The J segment lost 4 bases and the V segment lost 8 bases, leaving 11 bases of the junction unmatched. CDR3 coding DNA: TGTGCCAGCGGTCCGGGACAGACGCCTTACGAGCAGTACTTC. It encodes CASGPGQTPYEQYF.

The rearrangement links TRBV30 to TRBJ1-2, with D maybe TRBD1 (6 bases). The germline V gene has CDR1 GTSNPN and CDR2 SVGIG (reference sequence). The V end lost 3 bases, the J end lost 8 bases, and 16 bases lay between the germline ends. The CDR3 totals 13 residues. The CDR3 loop is CAWSGTPQEGYTF. The CDR3 nucleotides are TGTGCCTGGAGCGGGACACCTCAGGAGGGCTACACCTTC.

The V and J genes are TRBV10-1 and TRBJ2-4; D unclear. This CDR3 region has 13 residues. Trimming left V 3 bases short and J 9 bases short, with 12 bases between. From germline, CDR1 is WNHNN and CDR2 SYGVQD (reference sequence). The CDR3 sequence is CASSDVGKGIQYF. The CDR3 coding sequence is TGCGCCAGCAGTGATGTGGGAAAGGGCATTCAGTACTTC.

The chain uses TRBV18 and TRBJ1-5, with D hard to call. V was shortened by 6 bases and J by 0 bases, with 15 bases between the two germline ends. The CDR3 length is 16 residues. Per the germline V gene, CDR1 is KGHSH and CDR2 is LQKENI. CDR3 sequence: CASSPGRVNSNQPQHF. CDR3 nucleotides: TGTGCCAGCTCCCCGGGTAGGGTAAATAGCAATCAGCCCCAGCATTTT.

The V and J genes are TRBV6-4 and TRBJ2-3, with TRBD2 as a possible D gene (6 bases). The CDR3 is made up of 14 amino acids. V was cut by 2 bases and J by 0 bases, with 6 bases left in between. Germline V CDR1 and CDR2: MRHNA, SNTAGT. The chain's CDR3 is CASSDGGSTDTQYF. In DNA form, the CDR3 reads TGTGCCAGCAGTGACGGGGGGAGCACAGATACGCAGTATTTT.

This chain links TRBV12-5 with TRBJ1-1; the D is unclear. The CDR3 spans 13 residues. Germline V CDR1 and CDR2: LGHNT, FRNRAP. V was shortened by 6 bases and J by 9 bases, with 17 bases between the two germline ends. Here the CDR3 reads CASGMRYAEKAFF. The CDR3 DNA sequence: TGTGCTAGTGGAATGAGGTATGCAGAAAAAGCTTTCTTT.

The V gene is TRBV2, the J gene TRBJ1-2, with a possible D match to TRBD1 (5 bases). Trimming took off 6 bases at V and 2 bases at J, with 22 bases between the two ends. There are 17 residues in the CDR3. Per germline, CDR1 SNHLY and CDR2 FYNNEI. CDR3 region: CASSVMRGGRGNYGYTF. DNA of the CDR3: TGTGCCAGCAGCGTTATGAGGGGAGGGCGTGGAAACTATGGCTACACCTTC.

The chain combines TRBV23-1 with TRBJ2-5, with no clear D. TRBV23-1 is placed among ORFs of uncertain function. The CDR3 contains 12 residues. V shed 4 bases and J shed 3 bases, with 6 bases lying between them. The CDR3 protein is CASSRKEETQYF. The CDR3 coding sequence is TGCGCCAGCAGTCGGAAGGAAGAGACCCAGTACTTC.

The rearrangement links TRBV11-2 to TRBJ2-7; D tentatively fits TRBD1 or TRBD2 (5 bases each). CDR3 length: 15 residues. CDR1 is SGHAT, CDR2 FQNNGV, per germline. With 1 base removed from V and 2 bases from J, the gap between germline ends came to 12 bases. The CDR3 DNA is TGTGCCAGCAGCTTAGGGGGGTCCCGACCCTACGAGCAGTACTTC. Amino acids: CASSLGGSRPYEQYF.

This clone was recorded a few times. The chain joins TRBV12-3 or TRBV12-4 to TRBJ1-2; TRBD1 is a possible D gene (6 bases). The ends were cut back, 10 bases at V and 4 bases at J, with 16 bases in the middle. The CDR3 has 13 residues. The CDR3 spells CAIRGMATYGYTF. The CDR3 DNA follows: TGTGCCATCAGGGGAATGGCAACCTATGGCTACACCTTC.

V and J are TRBV6-6 and TRBJ1-1; no clear D. V lost 5 bases and J 1 base, leaving 11 bases between the germline ends. The CDR3 runs to 14 residues. CDR1 and CDR2 from the germline V gene are MNHNY and SVGAGI (reference sequence). This CDR3 is CASSPSWGNTEAFF. The CDR3 DNA sequence: TGTGCCAGCAGTCCGAGCTGGGGGAACACTGAAGCTTTCTTT.

This clone was seen more than once but under ten times. The chain uses TRBV7-9 and TRBJ2-1; D gene unclear. The CDR3 totals 13 residues. V was clipped by 5 bases and J by 10 bases, with 15 bases between them. Germline CDR1 and CDR2: SEHNR and FQNEAQ (reference sequence). The DNA of the CDR3 is TGTGCCAGCAGCCAATGGACCAAGCTGGAGCAGTTCTTC. It translates to CASSQWTKLEQFF.

The rearrangement joins TRBV3-1 (or the pseudogene TRBV3-2) to TRBJ2-7; 7 bases line up with TRBD1. The length of the CDR3 is 14 residues. CDR1 is LGHDT, CDR2 YNNKEL, per germline (reference sequence). V was clipped by 1 base and J by 6 bases; unmatched bases: 6. The DNA for the CDR3 is TGTGCCAGCAGCCAAGGACAGGGACGGTCCGAGCAGTACTTC. This codes for CASSQGQGRSEQYF.